The 17 T cell receptor beta chains below were found in one sample sequenced in a study of blood T cell repertoires in COVID-19. Assay used: immunoSEQ multiplex PCR; TCRdb lists only in-frame clones, some missing. This table has about 170,000 clones, roughly 87% appearing once. The sequenced sample was PBMCs or T cells enriched from blood (not recorded which). These receptors came from a woman in her fifties or sixties who had recovered from COVID-19.

This clone was recorded once. The chain links TRBV21-1 to TRBJ1-2; no DNA check was done on the table's D call, TRBD1. TRBV21-1 is marked as a pseudogene. CDR3 length: 16 amino acids. CDR3 residues: CASSKRGRGTLGGYTF. Here the CDR3 DNA reads TGTGCCAGCAGCAAAAGGGGCAGGGGAACTTTGGGAGGCTACACCTTC.

The chain has TRBV5-4 and TRBJ2-2; 14 bases line up with TRBD2. With 4 bases clipped from V and 5 bases from J, the junction kept 7 bases outside the gene matches. The CDR3 totals 17 residues. Germline lookup yields CDR1 SGHNT and CDR2 YYREEE (reference sequence). The CDR3 reads CASSEGGLAGETGELFF. In DNA, the CDR3 is TGTGCCAGCAGCGAGGGGGGACTAGCGGGAGAAACCGGGGAGCTGTTTTTT.

The chain is built from TRBV3-1 (or the pseudogene TRBV3-2) and TRBJ2-3; tentatively, D is TRBD2 (7 bases). V lost 2 bases and J lost 7, with 10 bases in between. This CDR3 is 13 amino acids long. Germline-derived CDR1 and CDR2 are LGHDT and YNNKEL (reference sequence). Written as DNA, the CDR3 is TGTGCCAGCAGCCAAAGCGGGACATATACGCAGTATTTT. This sequence encodes CASSQSGTYTQYF.

This chain joins TRBV4-1 and TRBJ2-5; 7 nucleotides agree with TRBD1. Germline CDR1 is MGHRA and CDR2 is YSYEKL. The CDR3 has 17 amino acids. The J segment lost 2 bases and the V segment lost 1 base, leaving 10 bases of the junction unmatched. CDR3 sequence: CASSQVQGQLIQETQYF. DNA for the CDR3: TGCGCCAGCAGCCAAGTACAGGGACAGCTAATTCAAGAGACCCAGTACTTC.

The chain joins TRBV18 to TRBJ2-7, with 9 bases identical to TRBD1. This CDR3 comprises 15 residues. Germline CDR1 is KGHSH and CDR2 is LQKENI. The trim removed 2 bases at V and 1 base at J, leaving 3 bases unmatched. The CDR3 nucleotides read TGTGCCAGCTCACCAGGACAGGGGCGATCCTACGAGCAGTACTTC. Protein product: CASSPGQGRSYEQYF. Full variable domain (missing parts from reference TRBV18 and TRBJ2-7): NAGVMQNPRHLVRRRGQEARLRCSPMKGHSHVYWYRQLPEEGLKFMVYLQKENIIDESGMPKERFSAEFPKEGPSILRIQQVVRGDSAAYFCASSPGQGRSYEQYFGPGTRLTVT.

The chain employs TRBV5-1 and TRBJ2-5; 7 bases are a match to TRBD2. CDR1 and CDR2 (germline): SGHRS, YFSETQ. The CDR3 sequence is 14 residues long. The V segment lost 0 bases and the J segment 5 bases; nucleotides outside the gene matches: 4. This CDR3 reads CASSLEGGSETQYF. The CDR3 DNA sequence: TGCGCCAGCAGCTTGGAAGGCGGGAGTGAGACCCAGTACTTC. The variable domain in full, completed from reference TRBV5-1 and TRBJ2-5, reads KAGVTQTPRYLIKTRGQQVTLSCSPISGHRSVSWYQQTPGQGLQFLFEYFSETQRNKGNFPGRFSGRQFSNSRSEMNVSTLELGDSALYLCASSLEGGSETQYFGPGTRLLVL.

The CDR3, as DNA: TGTGCCAGCAGCGGACTAGCGGGAGGGCCCTCCTACGAGCAGTACTTC. Residues: CASSGLAGGPSYEQYF. The rearrangement uses TRBV11-2 and TRBJ2-7, with TRBD2 matching 15 bases. The trim removed 5 bases at V and 0 bases at J, leaving 2 bases unmatched. This CDR3 is 16 amino acids long. Germline-derived CDR1 and CDR2 are SGHAT and FQNNGV. Full variable domain (outside the CDR3, taken from reference TRBV11-2 and TRBJ2-7): EAGVAQSPRYKIIEKRQSVAFWCNPISGHATLYWYQQILGQGPKLLIQFQNNGVVDDSQLPKDRFSAERLKGVDSTLKIQPAKLEDSAVYLCASSGLAGGPSYEQYFGPGTRLTVT.

The V call is TRBV5-1, the J call TRBJ1-2, with a tentative D call TRBD1 (6 bases). CDR1 is SGHRS and CDR2 is YFSETQ in the germline V gene. V was pared by 0 bases and J by 8 bases, with 14 bases between. The CDR3 runs to 14 residues. The CDR3: CASSLEGTKGGYTF. The CDR3 bases are TGCGCCAGCAGCTTGGAAGGGACAAAGGGAGGCTACACCTTC.

This clone was counted between two and nine times. The chain joins TRBV3-1 (or the pseudogene TRBV3-2) to TRBJ2-7; maybe TRBD1 (5 bases). This CDR3 region has 12 residues. Per the germline V gene, CDR1 is LGHDT and CDR2 is YNNKEL (reference sequence). Deletions cut 6 bases from V and 4 bases from J, with 10 bases between. The CDR3 protein is CASSSRQYEQYF. The CDR3 DNA reads as TGTGCCAGCAGTTCGCGACAGTACGAGCAGTACTTC.

This rearrangement joins TRBV6-4 to TRBJ2-7; D is unclear. The CDR3 extends over 16 amino acids. CDR1 and CDR2 (germline): MRHNA, SNTAGT. Trimming took off 0 bases at V and 3 bases at J, with 15 bases between the two ends. The CDR3 spells CASSDSSVAAYYEQYF. CDR3 DNA: TGTGCCAGCAGTGACTCATCGGTTGCGGCTTACTACGAGCAGTACTTC.

The rearrangement uses TRBV28 and TRBJ2-7; 9 nucleotides align to TRBD1. Per germline, CDR1 MDHEN and CDR2 SYDVKM. The CDR3 is 12 residues long. The ends lost 8 bases at V and 7 bases at J; junction bases unmatched: 6. CDR3 sequence: CASEDRGWEQYF. The CDR3 nucleotides read TGTGCCAGCGAAGACAGGGGGTGGGAGCAGTACTTC.

V usage is TRBV5-1 and J usage is TRBJ2-3, with 7 bases identical to TRBD1. Trimming at V came to 4 bases and at J to 2 bases, leaving 7 bases not matched to a gene. Germline V CDR1 and CDR2: SGHRS, YFSETQ. The CDR3 has 15 amino acids. DNA for the CDR3: TGCGCCAGCAGCCGACAGGGACGGAACACAGATACGCAGTATTTT. Residues: CASSRQGRNTDTQYF.

In DNA form, the CDR3 reads TGTGCAGAAGAGGGGGCGGGCTCCTACAATGAGCAGTTCTTC. Its translation is CAEEGAGSYNEQFF. The chain couples TRBV7-9 to TRBJ2-1, with 7 bases matching TRBD1. There are 14 residues in the CDR3. Germline V gives CDR1 SEHNR, CDR2 FQNEAQ (reference sequence).

The table lists this clone with a count of one. This chain links TRBV20-1 with TRBJ1-4, with D unresolved. The germline V and J ends were trimmed by 5 bases and 6 bases, with 7 bases remaining between them. The germline V gene encodes CDR1 DFQATT and CDR2 SNEGSKA (reference sequence). The CDR3 sequence is 11 residues long. For the CDR3, the DNA is TGCAGTGCTCCGGACTATGAAAAACTGTTTTTT. Protein sequence: CSAPDYEKLFF.

The genes are TRBV6-5 and TRBJ2-1, with 13 nucleotides matching TRBD2. Germline CDR1 MNHEY, CDR2 SVGAGI. J was trimmed by 9 bases and V by 0 bases; bases with no gene match: 5. The CDR3 spans 16 residues. CDR3 region: CASSYSGTSGKIEQFF. CDR3 nucleotides: TGTGCCAGCAGTTACTCGGGGACTAGCGGGAAGATTGAGCAGTTCTTC.

The V and J genes are TRBV5-1 and TRBJ1-4, with a possible D match to TRBD1 (6 bases). Trimming stripped 0 bases from V and 8 bases from J, with 11 bases between. CDR1 and CDR2 from the germline V gene are SGHRS and YFSETQ. The CDR3 sequence is 14 residues long. The CDR3: CASSLATGQEKLFF. In nucleotides, the CDR3 is TGCGCCAGCAGCTTGGCAACAGGGCAAGAAAAACTGTTTTTT.

This chain links TRBV10-1 with TRBJ1-3; a possible D gene is TRBD1 (5 bases). The CDR3 spans 16 residues. V lost 10 bases, J lost 1 base, and 20 bases lay in between. The germline gives CDR1 WNHNN, CDR2 SYGVQD (reference sequence). CDR3 coding DNA: TGCGCCAACACACGGCCCGACAGAAAGTCTGGAAACACCATATATTTT. It translates to CANTRPDRKSGNTIYF.